The 28 T cell receptor beta chains presented below share a single source sample, sequenced in a study of cytomegalovirus exposure and HLA in healthy donors. The PCR ran on 60 Vbeta and 13 Jbeta primers. Data came from immunoSEQ multiplex PCR; TCRdb stores just in-frame clones and leaves some out. The sample includes under 130,000 clones, roughly 85% of them seen just once. The sequenced sample was PBMCs. The receptor source for this set is a woman between 40 and 50 years old in good health and CMV-seronegative.

The V gene is TRBV11-2, the J gene TRBJ2-5; no clear D. Between the trimmed V and J ends, which lost 5 bases and 2 bases, there was a span of 9 bases. Germline-derived CDR1 and CDR2 are SGHAT and FQNNGV. The CDR3 loop spans 13 amino acids. CDR3 loop: CASSLGFQETQYF. DNA of the CDR3: TGTGCCAGCAGCCTCGGGTTTCAAGAGACCCAGTACTTC.

The chain employs TRBV2 and TRBJ1-3; tentatively, D is TRBD1 (5 bases). CDR1 is SNHLY, CDR2 FYNNEI, per germline. The CDR3 contains 14 residues. V was clipped by 4 bases and J by 2 bases, with 9 bases between them. DNA for the CDR3: TGTGCCAGCAGTGGGAGCAGGGCTGGAAACACCATATATTTT. Its protein product is CASSGSRAGNTIYF.

V and J are TRBV4-1 and TRBJ1-4, with 8 bases identical to TRBD1. V was pared by 0 bases and J by 7 bases, with 10 bases of the junction left unmatched. The germline CDR1 and CDR2 sequences are MGHRA and YSYEKL. This CDR3 has 17 residues. The CDR3 sequence: CASSQEGAGTGFEKLFF. The CDR3 DNA sequence: TGCGCCAGCAGCCAAGAGGGGGCCGGGACAGGATTTGAAAAACTGTTTTTT.

This chain connects TRBV5-6 to TRBJ2-1; a weak D match, TRBD2 (6 bases). Germline V CDR1 and CDR2: SGHDT, YYEEEE. V lost 7 bases, J lost 6 bases, and 14 bases lay in between. The CDR3 covers 13 residues. The CDR3 DNA sequence: TGTGCCAGCCAGCCAGGCGGGATCAATGAGCAGTTCTTC. Translating it yields CASQPGGINEQFF.

The chain recombines TRBV30 with TRBJ2-1; 7 bases are shared with TRBD1. The CDR3 consists of 14 residues. The germline V gene encodes CDR1 GTSNPN and CDR2 SVGIG (reference sequence). V dropped 2 bases and J dropped 3; count of bases not matched to a gene: 4. The CDR3 DNA reads TGTGCCTGGAGTACGGGACAGAACTACAATGAGCAGTTCTTC. Its translation is CAWSTGQNYNEQFF. Supplemented by reference TRBV30 and TRBJ2-1, the full variable domain reads SQTIHQWPATLVQPVGSPLSLECTVEGTSNPNLYWYRQAAGRGLQLLFYSVGIGQISSEVPQNLSASRPQDRQFILSSKKLLLSDSGFYLCAWSTGQNYNEQFFGPGTRLTVL.

A few counts support this clone. The chain couples TRBV6-5 to TRBJ2-1, with TRBD2 matching over 8 bases. V gave up 5 bases and J gave up 2 bases; unmatched junction bases: 5. This CDR3 region has 15 residues. The V gene's germline CDR1 is MNHEY and CDR2 SVGAGI. The CDR3 sequence is CASSKGLGAYNEQFF. The CDR3 coding sequence is TGTGCCAGCAGTAAGGGACTAGGCGCCTACAATGAGCAGTTCTTC.

This chain joins TRBV7-2 and TRBJ1-1; D unclear. Trimming took 1 base from V and 7 from J, leaving 19 bases between them. CDR3 length equals 16 residues. Germline V gene lookup returns CDR1 SGHTA and CDR2 FQGNSA. In DNA, the CDR3 is TGTGCCAGCAGCTTAGAGGCAGGCATGCCTCTGCATGAAGCTTTCTTT. Translated, it gives CASSLEAGMPLHEAFF.

The chain is built from TRBV19 and TRBJ2-7, with D perhaps matching TRBD2 (6 bases). The germline gives CDR1 LNHDA, CDR2 SQIVND (reference sequence). The CDR3 length is 14 residues. With 9 bases removed from V and 6 bases from J, the gap between germline ends came to 21 bases. DNA of the CDR3: TGTGCCAGCAAGATCCCGGGGCAGGGAGGCGAGCAGTACTTC. Protein sequence: CASKIPGQGGEQYF.

This clone occurred a few times. The chain carries TRBV18 and TRBJ2-7; 10 nucleotides line up with TRBD1. The V gene's germline CDR1 is KGHSH and CDR2 LQKENI. Trimming removed 3 bases from V and 7 bases from J; junction bases left unmatched: 15. This CDR3 has 17 residues. The CDR3 nucleotides are TGTGCCAGCTCACCGAGACAGGGGGCGGCCTCCTATGAGGAGCAGTACTTC. Residues: CASSPRQGAASYEEQYF.

This clone has just one count. The CDR3 reads CASKGQGSQPQHF. Here the CDR3 DNA reads TGTGCCAGCAAGGGACAGGGGAGTCAGCCCCAGCATTTT. V gene TRBV2 combines with J gene TRBJ1-5, with TRBD1 identical over 10 bases. CDR3 size: 13 residues. With 7 bases clipped from V and 6 bases from J, the junction kept 3 bases outside the gene matches. Germline V lookup: CDR1 SNHLY, CDR2 FYNNEI.

J is TRBJ1-1 and V is TRBV7-9, with D possibly being TRBD1 (5 bases). The CDR3 runs 16 residues. With 7 bases removed from V and 5 bases from J, the gap between germline ends came to 23 bases. Germline V lookup: CDR1 SEHNR, CDR2 FQNEAQ (reference sequence). CDR3 amino acids: CASIPSRTLRETEAFF. The CDR3 DNA reads TGTGCCAGCATCCCATCTCGGACACTAAGGGAAACTGAAGCTTTCTTT.

CDR3 in amino acids: CASNRDRGSTDTQYF. The CDR3 DNA is TGTGCCAGCAACCGGGACAGGGGTAGCACAGATACGCAGTATTTT. The chain employs TRBV28 and TRBJ2-3; 10 nucleotides line up with TRBD1. This CDR3 contains 15 residues. Germline lookup yields CDR1 MDHEN and CDR2 SYDVKM. With V trimmed by 7 bases and J by 0 bases, 4 bases remained unmatched.

This clone has a handful of counts. The CDR3 DNA reads TGTGCCAGCAGACCCATCGCGGGGTTCTCAAGAGGGACCCAGTACTTC. This sequence encodes CASRPIAGFSRGTQYF. This chain links TRBV6-6 with TRBJ2-5; D is possibly TRBD2 (6 bases). The germline gives CDR1 MNHNY, CDR2 SVGAGI (reference sequence). The V gene lost 6 bases and the J gene lost 7 bases, with 24 bases spanning the gap. The CDR3 extends over 16 amino acids.

The rearrangement links TRBV12-5 to TRBJ2-1; D not resolved. The length of the CDR3 is 16 residues. The V gene's germline CDR1 is LGHNT and CDR2 FRNRAP. Trimming left V 4 bases short and J 2 bases short, with 15 bases between. The CDR3 sequence: CASGWREIEPYNEQFF. The CDR3 nucleotides are TGTGCTAGTGGTTGGAGAGAAATAGAACCCTACAATGAGCAGTTCTTC.

V is TRBV5-6 and J is TRBJ1-1, with a tentative D call TRBD1 (6 bases). Germline loops: CDR1 SGHDT, CDR2 YYEEEE. Trimming cost V 4 bases and J 4 bases, with 23 bases left between them. There are 17 residues in the CDR3. The chain's CDR3 is CASSLGPPGQGGTEAFF. In DNA, the CDR3 is TGTGCCAGCAGCCTGGGCCCACCGGGACAAGGAGGCACTGAAGCTTTCTTT.

This sequence joins TRBV28 and TRBJ1-5; TRBD1 might be the D (6 bases). From germline, CDR1 is MDHEN and CDR2 SYDVKM. The CDR3 contains 16 residues. Deletions cut 7 bases from V and 0 bases from J, with 16 bases between. CDR3 nucleotide sequence: TGTGCCAGCATCCTCCGGGACACCAATAGCAATCAGCCCCAGCATTTT. This translates into CASILRDTNSNQPQHF.

The V gene is TRBV7-2, the J gene TRBJ2-2, with 7 nucleotides matching TRBD2. Germline CDR1 and CDR2: SGHTA and FQGNSA. The CDR3 contains 14 residues. Trimming cost V 7 bases and J 7 bases; bases outside gene matches: 9. CDR3 DNA sequence: TGTGCCAGCACCCCTCGGGGGGATATCGGGGAGCTGTTTTTT. Its translation is CASTPRGDIGELFF. Full variable domain (missing parts from reference TRBV7-2 and TRBJ2-2): GAGVSQSPSNKVTEKGKDVELRCDPISGHTALYWYRQSLGQGLEFLIYFQGNSAPDKSGLPSDRFSAERTGGSVSTLTIQRTQQEDSAVYLCASTPRGDIGELFFGEGSRLTVL.

V usage is TRBV7-9 and J usage is TRBJ2-1, with 10 bases matching TRBD2. CDR1 is SEHNR and CDR2 is FQNEAQ in the germline V gene (reference sequence). With 1 base clipped from V and 8 bases from J, the junction kept 8 bases outside the gene matches. The CDR3 covers 16 residues. CDR3 sequence (DNA): TGTGCCAGCAGCTTAGAGGGTACTAGCGGGATCGATGAGCAGTTCTTC. Its translation: CASSLEGTSGIDEQFF.

The rearrangement links TRBV6-5 to TRBJ1-2; D may be TRBD1 (6 bases). Deletions cut 0 bases from V and 5 bases from J, with 13 bases between. Per the germline V gene, CDR1 is MNHEY and CDR2 is SVGAGI. The CDR3 sequence is 15 residues long. The CDR3 sequence: CASSYSSRGVYGYTF. The CDR3 region has the DNA TGTGCCAGCAGTTACTCGAGCAGGGGAGTGTATGGCTACACCTTC.

The rearrangement uses TRBV30 and TRBJ1-1, with D possibly being TRBD1 (5 bases). The CDR3 is 13 amino acids. Germline lookup yields CDR1 GTSNPN and CDR2 SVGIG (reference sequence). Trimming pared 0 bases from V and 3 bases from J, leaving 8 bases between. The CDR3 sequence is CAWSVLQDTEAFF. CDR3 DNA sequence: TGTGCCTGGAGTGTACTACAGGACACTGAAGCTTTCTTT. Together with reference TRBV30 and TRBJ1-1, the CDR3 gives the full variable domain: SQTIHQWPATLVQPVGSPLSLECTVEGTSNPNLYWYRQAAGRGLQLLFYSVGIGQISSEVPQNLSASRPQDRQFILSSKKLLLSDSGFYLCAWSVLQDTEAFFGQGTRLTVV.

The chain has TRBV10-2 and TRBJ1-2; 10 bases are a match to TRBD1. CDR1 and CDR2 (germline): WSHSY, SAAADI. The CDR3 totals 13 residues. Trimming at V came to 8 bases and at J to 8 bases, leaving 8 bases not matched to a gene. In DNA, the CDR3 is TGCGCCAGCGCCAGGGACAGGGGTGACGGCTACACCTTC. Translated, it gives CASARDRGDGYTF.

The chain links TRBV5-4 to TRBJ2-3; 9 bases map to TRBD2. Germline CDR1 and CDR2: SGHNT and YYREEE (reference sequence). This CDR3 is built from 19 residues. The junction had 12 bases not matched to a gene; V was cut back by 1 base and J by 0 bases. CDR3: CASSLKAGGPLFSTDTQYF. In DNA, the CDR3 is TGTGCCAGCAGCTTGAAGGCGGGGGGGCCCCTCTTTAGCACAGATACGCAGTATTTT. Combining the CDR3 with reference TRBV5-4 and TRBJ2-3 gives the whole variable domain ETGVTQSPTHLIKTRGQQVTLRCSSQSGHNTVSWYQQALGQGPQFIFQYYREEENGRGNFPPRFSGLQFPNYSSELNVNALELDDSALYLCASSLKAGGPLFSTDTQYFGPGTRLTVL.

The gene calls are TRBV7-2 and TRBJ2-2, with TRBD2 matching over 7 bases. CDR1 SGHTA and CDR2 FQGNSA come from the germline V gene. Germline trimming cut 7 bases from V and 6 bases from J; bases unmatched to any gene: 11. This CDR3 has 15 residues. DNA of the CDR3: TGTGCCAGCACCATAAAGTGGGAGGGGTCCGGGGAGCTGTTTTTT. Amino acid sequence: CASTIKWEGSGELFF.

The J gene is TRBJ2-5, the V gene TRBV4-3, with TRBD2 matching 9 bases. CDR3 length: 16 amino acids. Germline trimming cut 3 bases from V and 5 bases from J; bases unmatched to any gene: 10. CDR1 is LGHNA, CDR2 YSLEER, per germline. The CDR3 is CASSHSTSGIMETQYF. CDR3 DNA sequence: TGCGCCAGCAGCCATTCGACTAGCGGAATAATGGAGACCCAGTACTTC.

The chain carries TRBV10-2 and TRBJ1-2, with a tentative D call TRBD1 (6 bases). Germline V gives CDR1 WSHSY, CDR2 SAAADI. Trimming took 6 bases from V and 2 from J, leaving 16 bases between them. The CDR3 length is 15 residues. This CDR3 is CASRLTGRDNYGYTF. The DNA of the CDR3 is TGCGCCAGCAGGCTGACAGGCCGAGACAACTATGGCTACACCTTC.

This clone was seen a handful of times. The chain links TRBV27 to TRBJ1-4, with D unclear. The V end was cut by 4 bases, the J end by 0 bases, with 9 bases between. CDR3 length: 15 residues. Per the germline V gene, CDR1 is MNHEY and CDR2 is SMNVEV (reference sequence). CDR3 nucleotide sequence: TGTGCCAGCAGTTGGACTGGGGCAACTAATGAAAAACTGTTTTTT. Translated, it gives CASSWTGATNEKLFF.

V and J are TRBV2 and TRBJ2-6, with 11 bases lining up with TRBD1. V shed 7 bases and J 2 bases; nucleotides not matched to a gene: 4. Germline CDR1 and CDR2: SNHLY and FYNNEI. The CDR3 is 16 amino acids. CDR3 nucleotide sequence: TGTGCCAGCAAACCGGGACAGGGGGCTGGGGCCAACGTCCTGACTTTC. Translating gives CASKPGQGAGANVLTF.

The V gene is TRBV7-6, the J gene TRBJ1-1; possibly TRBD1 for D (5 bases). Deletions cut 2 bases from V and 3 bases from J, with 10 bases between. Germline V gene lookup returns CDR1 SGHVS and CDR2 FNYEAQ. The CDR3 sequence is 14 residues long. CDR3 in DNA: TGTGCCAGCAGCTTAAATTCGGGGGACACTGAAGCTTTCTTT. Protein product: CASSLNSGDTEAFF.